The source of this T cell receptor beta chain is a study of blood T cell repertoires in COVID-19. About the study: Material from acute and convalescent COVID-19 was sourced from the United States, Italy and Spain. T cells, B-cell-depleted T cells, or PBMCs provided the cDNA or gDNA that served as material.

Per the original methods: Reference gene primer amplification yielded estimated nucleated cell counts. Repertoires were generated with immunoSEQ multiplex PCR, while TCRdb's copy carries only in-frame clones and drops some. V, J and clone size were drawn from that table, and D and trimming were deduced from the DNA. This table holds around 100,000 clones, 89% found once. Seattle's cohort entered during active infection and was followed longitudinally. The V end was cut by 8 bases, the J end by 5 bases, with 15 bases between. The CDR3 extends over 14 amino acids. CDR1 LNHDA and CDR2 SQIVND come from the germline V gene (reference sequence).

This chain links TRBV19 with TRBJ2-2; TRBD1 might be the D (6 bases). Sequencing was performed on peripheral blood. The receptor was isolated from a man in his fifties or sixties with COVID-19, enrolled during active disease. The CDR3 bases are TGTGCCAGTTCCCCCGGGACAATTACCGGGGAGCTGTTTTTT. It encodes CASSPGTITGELFF.